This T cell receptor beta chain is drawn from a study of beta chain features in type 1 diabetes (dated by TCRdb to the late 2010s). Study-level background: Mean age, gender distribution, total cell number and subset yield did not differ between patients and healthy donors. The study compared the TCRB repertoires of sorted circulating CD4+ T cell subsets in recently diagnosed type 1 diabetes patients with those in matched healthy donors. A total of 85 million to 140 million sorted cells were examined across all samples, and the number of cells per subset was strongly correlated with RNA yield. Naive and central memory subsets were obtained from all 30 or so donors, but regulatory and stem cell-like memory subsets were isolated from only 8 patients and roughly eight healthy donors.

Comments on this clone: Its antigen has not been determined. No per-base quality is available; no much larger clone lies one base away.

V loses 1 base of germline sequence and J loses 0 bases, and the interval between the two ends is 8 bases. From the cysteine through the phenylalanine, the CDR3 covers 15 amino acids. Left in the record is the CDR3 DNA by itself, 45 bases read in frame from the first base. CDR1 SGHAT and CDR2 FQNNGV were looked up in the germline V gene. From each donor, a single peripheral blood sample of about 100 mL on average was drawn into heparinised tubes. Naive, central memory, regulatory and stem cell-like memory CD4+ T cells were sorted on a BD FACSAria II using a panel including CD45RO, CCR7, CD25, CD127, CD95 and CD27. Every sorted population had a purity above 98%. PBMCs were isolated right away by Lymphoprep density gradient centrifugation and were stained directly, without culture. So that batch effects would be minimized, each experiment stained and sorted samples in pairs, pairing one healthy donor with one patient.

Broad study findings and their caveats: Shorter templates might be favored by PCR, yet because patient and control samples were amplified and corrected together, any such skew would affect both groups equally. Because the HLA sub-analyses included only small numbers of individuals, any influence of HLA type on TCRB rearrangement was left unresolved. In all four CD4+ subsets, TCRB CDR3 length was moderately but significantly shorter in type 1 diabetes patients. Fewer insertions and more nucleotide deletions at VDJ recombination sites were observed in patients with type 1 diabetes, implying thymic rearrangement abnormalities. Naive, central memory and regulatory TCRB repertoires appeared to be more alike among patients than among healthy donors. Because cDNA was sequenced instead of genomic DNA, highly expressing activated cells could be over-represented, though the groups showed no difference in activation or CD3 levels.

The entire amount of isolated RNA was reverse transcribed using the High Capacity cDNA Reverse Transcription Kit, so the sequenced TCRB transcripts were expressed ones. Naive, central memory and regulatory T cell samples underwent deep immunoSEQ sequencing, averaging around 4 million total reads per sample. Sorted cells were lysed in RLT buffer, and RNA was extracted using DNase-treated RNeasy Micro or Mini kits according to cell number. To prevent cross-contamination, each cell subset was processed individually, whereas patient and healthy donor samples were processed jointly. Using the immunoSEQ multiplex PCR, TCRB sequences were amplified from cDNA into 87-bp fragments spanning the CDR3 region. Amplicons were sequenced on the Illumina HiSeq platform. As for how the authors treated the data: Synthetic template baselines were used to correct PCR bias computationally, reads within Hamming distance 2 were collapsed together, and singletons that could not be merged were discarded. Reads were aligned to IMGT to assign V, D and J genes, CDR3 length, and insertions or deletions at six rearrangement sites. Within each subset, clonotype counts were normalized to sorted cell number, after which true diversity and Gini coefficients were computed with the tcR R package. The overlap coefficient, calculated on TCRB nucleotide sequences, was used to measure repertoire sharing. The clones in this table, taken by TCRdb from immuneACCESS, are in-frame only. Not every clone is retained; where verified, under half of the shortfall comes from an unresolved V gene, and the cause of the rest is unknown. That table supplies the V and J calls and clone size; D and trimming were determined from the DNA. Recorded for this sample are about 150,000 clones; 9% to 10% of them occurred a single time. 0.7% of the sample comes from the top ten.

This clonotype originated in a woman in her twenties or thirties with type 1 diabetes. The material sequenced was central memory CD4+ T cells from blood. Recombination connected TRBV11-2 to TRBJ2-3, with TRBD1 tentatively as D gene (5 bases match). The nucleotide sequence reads TGTGCCAGCAGCTTAGCAGGGTTTAGCACAGATACGCAGTATTTT. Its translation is CASSLAGFSTDTQYF. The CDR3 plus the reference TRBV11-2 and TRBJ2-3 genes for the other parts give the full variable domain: EAGVAQSPRYKIIEKRQSVAFWCNPISGHATLYWYQQILGQGPKLLIQFQNNGVVDDSQLPKDRFSAERLKGVDSTLKIQPAKLEDSAVYLCASSLAGFSTDTQYFGPGTRLTVL.